This T cell receptor (beta chain) stems from a study of CD8+ T cells in alopecia areata. As to this clone: Its cognate antigen is unknown. Genes and germline are mouse. The CDR3 end falls 4 residues outside the read, so it is completed with the germline J gene.

Germline assignment: CDR1 LGHNA and CDR2 YNLKQL (reference sequence). The CDR3 sequence is 17 residues long. With 3 bases removed from V and 0 bases from J, the gap between germline ends came to 16 bases. Isolated RNA was reverse transcribed into cDNA used as the sequencing template. Generated by immunoSEQ multiplex PCR, the TCRdb table keeps only in-frame clones and is missing some. Sampling found approximately 280,000 clones, none seen once. CD4, CD8alpha, NKG2D, NKG2ACE and other markers were used to sort pooled cutaneous lymph node cells. Whole-study results and caveats: Higher clonality and more expanded CD8+ clones appeared in lesional than normal scalp.

The source material was CD4+ T cells sorted from a lymph node. The chain joins TRBV5 to TRBJ2-3; tentatively, D is TRBD2 (6 bases). The sequence was collected from a C3H/HeJ mouse with alopecia areata. For this strain, the MHC haplotype corresponds to H2-k. The covered CDR3 bases are TGTGCCAGCAGCCATCCCGGGCCTGGGGCTAGTGCAGAA. Its translation: CASSHPGPGASAE. The whole CDR3 region reads CASSHPGPGASAETLYF.